This paragraph covers one T cell receptor (beta chain) sequence. This entry comes from a study of cytomegalovirus exposure and HLA in healthy donors. Study-level information: Roughly 80 million unique TCRs from HLA-typed donors made up an early data release.

V was clipped by 5 bases and J by 5 bases; unmatched bases: 3. CDR1 and CDR2 (germline): PRHDT, FYEKMQ (reference sequence). The CDR3 sequence is 13 residues long. A multiplex PCR was run with 60 Vbeta primers and 13 Jbeta primers. The method was immunoSEQ multiplex PCR; TCRdb's version includes in-frame clones alone and lacks a portion of them. The data hold about 50,000 clones, with 72% observed a single time. The sequenced material came from PBMCs. V and J are TRBV13 and TRBJ2-7, with TRBD2 identical over 10 bases. The TCR originated in a woman between 45 and 60 years old in good health and CMV-seronegative. CDR3 protein: CASSRTSGHEQYF. CDR3 DNA sequence: TGTGCCAGCAGCCGGACTAGCGGCCACGAGCAGTACTTC.